Below, one T cell receptor (beta chain) is given with its context. This entry is derived from a study of blood T cell repertoires in COVID-19. Study context: Specimens from acute and convalescent COVID-19 originated in the United States, Italy and Spain.

Methods used by the authors: It was from reference gene primer amplification that nucleated cell counts were estimated. Clones were read by immunoSEQ multiplex PCR, and TCRdb kept only the in-frame ones, dropping some. V, J and clone size are taken as reported in that table, and D and trimming were inferred from the DNA itself. The profile shows more than 200,000 clones, around 88% of them singletons. Seattle researchers signed up patients amid active infection and tracked them longitudinally. This CDR3 is built from 14 residues. Deletions cut 3 bases from V and 2 bases from J, with 10 bases between. The germline gives CDR1 MDHEN, CDR2 SYDVKM.

Sample: peripheral blood. The chain joins TRBV28 to TRBJ1-1; D is possibly TRBD1 (5 bases). This receptor was identified in a woman aged 25-40 years with COVID-19, enrolled during active disease. CDR3 in DNA: TGTGCCAGCAGTTTGATCCAGGGAAACACTGAAGCTTTCTTT. Protein product: CASSLIQGNTEAFF.